This T cell receptor (beta chain) was obtained from a study of cytomegalovirus exposure and HLA in healthy donors. Sequenced by immunoSEQ multiplex PCR; TCRdb stores in-frame clones only, minus some. The sample has roughly 58,000 clones, over 75% seen once. The donors belonged to the roughly 110-subject validation cohort, separate from the roughly 710-subject first cohort. Per the germline V gene, CDR1 is SEHNR and CDR2 is FQNEAQ (reference sequence). Trimming took 5 bases from V and 2 from J, leaving 15 bases between them. The CDR3 is 15 residues long. This clonotype was sampled from a man between 18 and 35 years old in good health and CMV-seronegative. The sample consisted of PBMCs. This chain links TRBV7-9 with TRBJ1-1; D is uncertain. This chain's CDR3 is CASSGSGRPNTEAFF. The CDR3 DNA follows: TGTGCCAGCAGCGGGAGTGGACGGCCAAACACTGAAGCTTTCTTT.